This TCR beta chain was sequenced during a study of OX40 agonist ivuxolimab in advanced cancers. TCRdb keeps only in-frame clones here, not all; method: immunoSEQ multiplex PCR. The repertoire holds 45,000 to 65,000 clones, with over 75% as singletons. The CDR3 loop spans 13 amino acids. Germline lookup yields CDR1 KGHSY and CDR2 FQNENV. V was cut by 8 bases and J by 0 bases, with 10 bases left in between. This clone was detected once. Its target is not known. Patients had blood sampled at baseline and again on cycle 4 day 1 and cycle 7 day 1. Whole-study findings and limits: Among the lowest peripheral clonal expansion occurred in 0.1-3.0 mg/kg partial responders. CD8+ T cells averaged more expanded clones than CD4+.

This TCR was sampled from an adult with an advanced solid tumor such as melanoma, head and neck, liver or kidney cancer. The rearrangement joins TRBV16 to TRBJ1-1, with D hard to call. The source material was CD4+ or CD8+ T cells sorted from blood, sampled in a trial of the OX40 agonist ivuxolimab. Written as DNA, the CDR3 is TGTGCCAGCTCTCTGTCCCTGAACACTGAAGCTTTCTTT. Its translation: CASSLSLNTEAFF. The whole variable domain, remainder taken from reference TRBV16 and TRBJ1-1, is GEEVAQTPKHLVRGEGQKAKLYCAPIKGHSYVFWYQQVLKNEFKFLISFQNENVFDETGMPKERFSAKCLPNSPCSLEIQATKLEDSAVYFCASSLSLNTEAFFGQGTRLTVV.